The clone carrying this T cell receptor beta chain was detected once. Using unique molecular identifiers, the investigators prepared the TCRbeta library. In TCRdb, the PCR reads were re-called with MiXCR into one record per CDR3 protein. Of some 520,000 distinct CDR3 sequences in the sample, 30% to 35% were seen once. The source of the sample is a study of T-cell reconstitution after alpha-beta-depleted transplantation in children. With 6 bases removed from V and 1 base from J, the gap between germline ends came to 12 bases. The CDR3 has 14 residues. The chain carries TRBV12-3 or TRBV12-4 and TRBJ1-1; maybe TRBD1 (5 bases). This TCR came from a human donor who donated a stem cell graft to a child with aplastic anemia. This specimen was PBMCs from the stem cell graft donor, taken from the stem cell graft. The CDR3 sequence: CASSRFQGNTEAFF. The CDR3 nucleotides read TGTGCCAGCAGCCGATTCCAGGGGAACACTGAAGCTTTCTTT.